These 18 T cell receptor beta chains came from one sample sequenced in a study of blood T cell repertoires in COVID-19 (dated by TCRdb to about 2020). Libraries came from the immunoSEQ multiplex PCR assay. This is the immuneACCESS table as TCRdb keeps it, with only in-frame sequences that have V and J called. A part of the clones is gone; compared with another copy, unresolved V genes explain less than half, and the rest is unexplained. This sample is represented by approximately 300,000 clones; 80% to 90% of them were singletons. 1% of the sample is in the top ten clones. The material sequenced was peripheral blood. Receptor source: a man aged 50 or older with active or convalescent COVID-19.

A remark on this clone: Other DNA sequences in this sample translate to the same CDR3. The chain joins TRBV12-3 or TRBV12-4 to TRBJ1-5; perhaps TRBD1 as D (5 bases). V was shortened by 3 bases and J by 5 bases, with 8 bases between the two germline ends. This CDR3 comprises 13 residues. CDR3 DNA: TGTGCCAGCAGTTTCTCGGGGGATCAGCCCCAGCATTTT. Translation gives CASSFSGDQPQHF.

The chain has TRBV28 and TRBJ2-1; the D gene is possibly TRBD1 (6 bases). In germline, CDR1 is MDHEN, CDR2 SYDVKM. V lost 5 bases and J lost 4, with 18 bases in between. CDR3 length equals 16 residues. CDR3 DNA: TGTGCCAGCAGTACTCACGGACAGCCGAGATACAATGAGCAGTTCTTC. The encoded protein is CASSTHGQPRYNEQFF.

The gene calls are TRBV3-1 (or the pseudogene TRBV3-2) and TRBJ2-5; no clear D. CDR3 length: 12 amino acids. Trimming took off 4 bases at V and 5 bases at J, with 8 bases between the two ends. Germline assignment: CDR1 LGHDT and CDR2 YNNKEL (reference sequence). CDR3 sequence (DNA): TGTGCCAGCAGCCCCACGGAGGAGACCCAGTACTTC. Amino acids: CASSPTEETQYF.

The chain has TRBV7-2 and TRBJ1-2; 7 bases agree with TRBD1. Germline loops: CDR1 SGHTA, CDR2 FQGNSA. Germline trimming cut 5 bases from V and 4 bases from J; bases unmatched to any gene: 7. The CDR3 consists of 14 residues. The CDR3 protein is CASSKYRGPYGYTF. As DNA, the CDR3 is TGTGCCAGCAGCAAGTACAGGGGCCCCTATGGCTACACCTTC.

V is TRBV7-6 and J is TRBJ1-5; TRBD1 matches at 7 bases. The CDR3 has 12 amino acids. Looked up from germline, CDR1 is SGHVS and CDR2 is FNYEAQ. J lost 5 bases, V lost 5 bases, and 0 bases had no gene match. The CDR3 sequence is CASSGQDQPQHF. The CDR3 DNA follows: TGTGCCAGCAGCGGACAGGATCAGCCCCAGCATTTT. Filled out from reference TRBV7-6 and TRBJ1-5, the complete variable domain reads GAGVSQSPRYKVTKRGQDVALRCDPISGHVSLYWYRQALGQGPEFLTYFNYEAQQDKSGLPNDRFSAERPEGSISTLTIQRTEQRDSAMYRCASSGQDQPQHFGDGTRLSIL.

The chain recombines TRBV2 with TRBJ2-1; 8 nucleotides align to TRBD1. This CDR3 spans 13 amino acids. Trimming at V came to 4 bases and at J to 8 bases, leaving 4 bases not matched to a gene. CDR1 and CDR2 (germline): SNHLY, FYNNEI. CDR3 DNA: TGTGCCAGCAGTGGGACAGGGTCCGATGAGCAGTTCTTC. Translation gives CASSGTGSDEQFF.

The chain recombines TRBV7-9 with TRBJ1-1; TRBD1 agrees at 9 bases. Germline CDR1 is SEHNR and CDR2 is FQNEAQ (reference sequence). J lost 5 bases, V lost 5 bases, and 12 bases had no gene match. CDR3 length equals 16 residues. The chain's CDR3 is CASSPTGTGLRTEAFF. In DNA form, the CDR3 reads TGTGCCAGCAGCCCTACCGGGACAGGGTTGAGAACTGAAGCTTTCTTT.

The chain is built from TRBV5-5 and TRBJ2-1; TRBD1 aligns across 7 bases. The V gene's germline CDR1 is SGHKS and CDR2 YYEKEE (reference sequence). This CDR3 contains 14 residues. Losses at the gene ends were 4 bases for V and 8 bases for J; bases not matched to a gene: 9. This chain's CDR3 is CASSLRGGLDEQFF. In DNA form, the CDR3 reads TGTGCCAGCAGCCTAAGAGGGGGCCTCGATGAGCAGTTCTTC.

J is TRBJ2-3 and V is TRBV28; TRBD2 agrees at 8 bases. The CDR3 loop spans 15 amino acids. J was trimmed by 6 bases and V by 6 bases; bases with no gene match: 11. CDR1 and CDR2 (germline): MDHEN, SYDVKM. CDR3 sequence reads: CASRVTSVEGDTQYF. The CDR3 bases are TGTGCCAGCAGGGTGACTAGCGTAGAGGGGGATACGCAGTATTTT.

V gene TRBV7-3 combines with J gene TRBJ2-1, with 10 bases aligning to TRBD2. The CDR3 has 15 amino acids. After removal of 5 bases from V and 7 bases from J, the junction contained 8 bases not matched to a gene. The germline CDR1 and CDR2 sequences are SGHTA and FQGTGA. The CDR3 sequence is CASSPQRGGSNEQFF. The CDR3 DNA is TGTGCCAGCAGCCCTCAGCGGGGGGGCTCGAATGAGCAGTTCTTC.

The CDR3, as DNA: TGTGCCTGGAGGGGACTAGCGGGAGCCGGTGAGCAGTTCTTC. Its protein product is CAWRGLAGAGEQFF. The chain has TRBV30 and TRBJ2-1; TRBD2 agrees at 14 bases. Germline V CDR1 and CDR2: GTSNPN, SVGIG (reference sequence). Trimming took 3 bases from V and 9 from J; bases not matched to a gene: 4. This CDR3 has 14 residues.

The V call is TRBV28, the J call TRBJ1-2; TRBD1 is a possible D gene (5 bases). V was trimmed by 6 bases and J by 6 bases, leaving 11 bases between them. The CDR3 is made up of 12 amino acids. CDR1 and CDR2 from the germline V gene are MDHEN and SYDVKM. Here the CDR3 DNA reads TGTGCCAGCAGGGAATCAGGGAATGGCTACACCTTC. Amino acids: CASRESGNGYTF.

V and J are TRBV24-1 and TRBJ2-3, with 9 bases identical to TRBD1. This CDR3 is 17 amino acids long. CDR1 and CDR2 from the germline V gene are KGHDR and SFDVKD. Trimming took 4 bases from V and 6 from J; bases not matched to a gene: 13. The CDR3, as DNA: TGTGCCACCAGTGACCTCCCCGGGACAGGGAACACCGATACGCAGTATTTT. This sequence encodes CATSDLPGTGNTDTQYF.

The chain combines TRBV18 with TRBJ2-4, with 11 bases matching TRBD1. The V gene end was trimmed by 3 bases and the J gene end by 0 bases; junction bases not matched to a gene: 10. The germline gives CDR1 KGHSH, CDR2 LQKENI. This CDR3 comprises 19 residues. In nucleotides, the CDR3 is TGTGCCAGCTCACCTAGAACCGGGACAGGGGGGCTAGCCAAAAACATTCAGTACTTC. It is translated as CASSPRTGTGGLAKNIQYF.

V usage is TRBV15 and J usage is TRBJ1-6; 9 bases match TRBD1. Losses at the gene ends were 0 bases for V and 11 bases for J; bases not matched to a gene: 5. In germline, CDR1 is LNHNV, CDR2 YYDKDF (reference sequence). The CDR3 loop spans 15 amino acids. The CDR3 bases are TGTGCCACCAGCAGAGAATGGACAGGGGACGCACCCCTCCACTTT. It is translated as CATSREWTGDAPLHF.

The chain links TRBV12-3 or TRBV12-4 to TRBJ1-1; D not certain. The V end lost 5 bases, the J end lost 8 bases, and 12 bases lay between the germline ends. This CDR3 contains 12 residues. DNA of the CDR3: TGTGCCAGCAGTATTCGGGTGCGAGAAGCTTTCTTT. The encoded protein is CASSIRVREAFF.

CDR3 sequence (DNA): TGTGCCAGCAGCCTAAGGGGGGGGACTCGTAAAAGCTACACCTTC. It codes for CASSLRGGTRKSYTF. The V call is TRBV11-2, the J call TRBJ1-2, with D maybe TRBD1 (6 bases). In germline, CDR1 is SGHAT, CDR2 FQNNGV. Trimming cost V 5 bases and J 9 bases, with 22 bases left between them. The CDR3 length is 15 residues.

The chain uses TRBV7-8 and TRBJ2-1; TRBD2 agrees at 12 bases. CDR1 is SGHVS and CDR2 is FQNEAQ in the germline V gene. V was clipped by 0 bases and J by 8 bases; unmatched bases: 8. The CDR3 totals 17 residues. This CDR3 is CASSLAWTSGVWDEQFF. The CDR3 DNA follows: TGTGCCAGCAGCTTAGCCTGGACTAGCGGGGTGTGGGATGAGCAGTTCTTC. The complete variable domain, with remaining parts taken from reference TRBV7-8 and TRBJ2-1, reads GAGVSQSPRYKVAKRGQDVALRCDPISGHVSLFWYQQALGQGPEFLTYFQNEAQLDKSGLPSDRFFAERPEGSVSTLKIQRTQQEDSAVYLCASSLAWTSGVWDEQFFGPGTRLTVL.